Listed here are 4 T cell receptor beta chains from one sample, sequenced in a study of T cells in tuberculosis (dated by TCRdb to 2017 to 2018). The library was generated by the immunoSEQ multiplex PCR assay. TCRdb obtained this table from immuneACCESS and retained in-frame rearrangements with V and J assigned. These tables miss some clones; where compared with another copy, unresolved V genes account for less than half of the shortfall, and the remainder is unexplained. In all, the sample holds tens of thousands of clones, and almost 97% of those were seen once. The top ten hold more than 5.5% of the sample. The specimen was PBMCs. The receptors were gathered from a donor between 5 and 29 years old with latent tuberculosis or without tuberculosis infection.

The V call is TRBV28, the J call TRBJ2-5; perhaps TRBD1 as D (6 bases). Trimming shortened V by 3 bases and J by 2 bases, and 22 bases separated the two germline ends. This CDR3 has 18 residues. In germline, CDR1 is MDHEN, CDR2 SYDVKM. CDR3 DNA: TGTGCCAGCAGTTTCCTCACCGACCCTGGGGGACAACAAGAGACCCAGTACTTC. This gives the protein CASSFLTDPGGQQETQYF.

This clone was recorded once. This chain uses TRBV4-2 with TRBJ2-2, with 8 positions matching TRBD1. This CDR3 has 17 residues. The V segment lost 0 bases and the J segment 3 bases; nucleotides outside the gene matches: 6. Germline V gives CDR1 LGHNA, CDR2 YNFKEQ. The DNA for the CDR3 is TGTGCCAGCAGCCAAGATGTGGCAGGGGGCTACACCGGGGAGCTGTTTTTT. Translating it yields CASSQDVAGGYTGELFF.

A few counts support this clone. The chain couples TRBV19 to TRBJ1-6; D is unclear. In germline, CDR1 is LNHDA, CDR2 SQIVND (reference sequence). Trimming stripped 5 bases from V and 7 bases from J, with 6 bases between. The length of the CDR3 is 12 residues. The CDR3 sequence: CASSHKNSPLHF. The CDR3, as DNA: TGTGCCAGTAGTCACAAAAATTCACCCCTCCACTTT.

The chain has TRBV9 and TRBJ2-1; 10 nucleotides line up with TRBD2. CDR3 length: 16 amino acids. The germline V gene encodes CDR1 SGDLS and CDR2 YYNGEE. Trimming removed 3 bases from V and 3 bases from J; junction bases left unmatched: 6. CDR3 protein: CASSARTSGVYNEQFF. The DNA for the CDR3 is TGTGCCAGCAGCGCCCGAACTAGCGGGGTCTACAATGAGCAGTTCTTC.